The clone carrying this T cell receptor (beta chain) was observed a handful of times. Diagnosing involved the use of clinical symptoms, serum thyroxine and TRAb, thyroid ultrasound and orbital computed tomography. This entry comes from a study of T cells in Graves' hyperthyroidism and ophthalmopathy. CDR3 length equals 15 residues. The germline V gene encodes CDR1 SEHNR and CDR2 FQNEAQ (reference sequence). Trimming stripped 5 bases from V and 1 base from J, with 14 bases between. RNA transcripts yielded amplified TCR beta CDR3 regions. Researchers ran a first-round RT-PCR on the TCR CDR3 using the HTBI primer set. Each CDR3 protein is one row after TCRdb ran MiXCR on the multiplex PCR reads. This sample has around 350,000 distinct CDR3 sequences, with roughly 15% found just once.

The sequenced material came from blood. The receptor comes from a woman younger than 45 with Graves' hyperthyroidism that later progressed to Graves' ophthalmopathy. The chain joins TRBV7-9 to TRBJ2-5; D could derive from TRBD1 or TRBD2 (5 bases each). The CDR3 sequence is CASSPWDGAQETQYF. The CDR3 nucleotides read TGTGCCAGCAGCCCCTGGGACGGTGCCCAAGAGACCCAGTACTTC.